This T cell receptor beta chain is drawn from a study of shared clonotypes between healthy human individuals. Study findings and constraints: Only blood was sampled; tissue repertoires likely differ.

Assay: immunoSEQ multiplex PCR; the TCRdb copy retains only in-frame clones and omits some. The sample lists millions of clones, around nine tenths occurring once. With regard to this clone: Its specificity is unknown.

Deletions cut 6 bases from V and 5 bases from J, with 17 bases between. The CDR3 is 15 amino acids. CDR1 MNHNS and CDR2 SASEGT come from the germline V gene. Input material: naive CD4+ T cells sorted from blood. Subset defined: CD45RA+ positively selected. The TCR comes from a man younger than 35 in good health. The rearrangement uses TRBV6-1 and TRBJ2-1; D possibly corresponds to TRBD2 (5 bases). The CDR3 DNA follows: TGTGCCAGCAGCGTACGACGTAGCGAGGACAATGAGCAGTTCTTC. Its translation: CASSVRRSEDNEQFF.